These 20 T cell receptor beta chains were all obtained from the same sample, sequenced in a study of blood T cell repertoires in COVID-19. Data came from immunoSEQ multiplex PCR; TCRdb stores just in-frame clones and leaves some out. The profile covers nearly 250,000 clones, with 70% to 85% appearing a single time and around 1.9% taken by the ten largest. The source material was peripheral blood. These receptors originate from a woman older than 75 with acute or convalescent COVID-19.

The chain has TRBV15 and TRBJ2-2; TRBD1 might be the D (6 bases). CDR3 length equals 17 residues. Trimming left V 2 bases short and J 2 bases short, with 15 bases between. CDR1 and CDR2 (germline): LNHNV, YYDKDF (reference sequence). CDR3 in DNA: TGTGCCACCAGCAGATCCTTACAGGGAACTAACACCGGGGAGCTGTTTTTT. Its translation is CATSRSLQGTNTGELFF.

The chain uses TRBV19 and TRBJ2-1, with D tentatively TRBD2 (6 bases). V was pared by 1 base and J by 7 bases, with 11 bases between. This CDR3 region has 14 residues. Germline-derived CDR1 and CDR2 are LNHDA and SQIVND (reference sequence). The CDR3 DNA reads TGTGCCAGTAGTATAGGGGGCGGGGTTAATGAGCAGTTCTTC. Translating it yields CASSIGGGVNEQFF.

The sample holds one count of this clone. V gene TRBV5-6 combines with J gene TRBJ2-7; 10 bases agree with TRBD2. The length of the CDR3 is 15 residues. Germline CDR1 is SGHDT and CDR2 is YYEEEE. V dropped 3 bases and J dropped 4; count of bases not matched to a gene: 7. CDR3 in amino acids: CASSSRTSGVYEQYF. DNA of the CDR3: TGTGCCAGCAGCTCTCGGACTAGCGGAGTTTACGAGCAGTACTTC.

The V gene is TRBV3-1 (or the pseudogene TRBV3-2), the J gene TRBJ1-3; D possibly corresponds to TRBD1 (5 bases). V was clipped by 1 base and J by 0 bases, with 7 bases between them. This CDR3 has 15 residues. Germline assignment: CDR1 LGHDT and CDR2 YNNKEL (reference sequence). CDR3: CASSQGQSSGNTIYF. CDR3 bases: TGTGCCAGCAGCCAAGGACAGTCCTCTGGAAACACCATATATTTT.

This chain links TRBV10-3 with TRBJ1-4; D gene uncertain. V shed 4 bases and J shed 7 bases, with 10 bases lying between them. The germline CDR1 and CDR2 sequences are ENHRY and SYGVKD. This CDR3 comprises 13 residues. CDR3 sequence reads: CAISGGQGEKLFF. CDR3 sequence (DNA): TGTGCCATCAGTGGAGGGCAAGGTGAAAAACTGTTTTTT.

This chain uses TRBV24-1 with TRBJ2-3; D possibly corresponds to TRBD1 (5 bases). Germline CDR1 reads KGHDR; CDR2 reads SFDVKD. V lost 2 bases and J 3 bases, leaving 11 bases between the germline ends. This CDR3 is built from 15 residues. The CDR3 is CATSDWGSGTDTQYF. The DNA for the CDR3 is TGTGCCACCAGTGATTGGGGATCAGGGACAGATACGCAGTATTTT.

The chain joins TRBV7-8 to TRBJ2-5, with D possibly matching TRBD1 (5 bases). The CDR3 covers 15 residues. V was trimmed by 5 bases and J by 5 bases, leaving 18 bases between them. Germline V gene sequence: CDR1 SGHVS, CDR2 FQNEAQ. In DNA, the CDR3 is TGTGCCAGCAGCCCCTCGGTGGGGCGGCTTGAGACCCAGTACTTC. It encodes CASSPSVGRLETQYF.

The rearrangement joins TRBV18 to TRBJ2-2, with TRBD1 as a possible D gene (5 bases). The germline V gene encodes CDR1 KGHSH and CDR2 LQKENI. The V gene lost 1 base and the J gene lost 4 bases, with 16 bases spanning the gap. This CDR3 comprises 17 residues. The CDR3: CASSPRVRGASTGELFF. CDR3 DNA sequence: TGTGCCAGCTCACCACGAGTTAGGGGCGCGAGCACCGGGGAGCTGTTTTTT.

V and J are TRBV4-3 and TRBJ2-5; TRBD1 might be the D (6 bases). Trimming left V 1 base short and J 4 bases short, with 19 bases between. There are 17 residues in the CDR3. The germline V gene has CDR1 LGHNA and CDR2 YSLEER. In DNA form, the CDR3 reads TGCGCCAGCAGCCAAGGGGGCCGAGGACAGCCGAGAGAGACCCAGTACTTC. This encodes CASSQGGRGQPRETQYF.

V and J are TRBV6-2 or TRBV6-3 and TRBJ2-1, with D hard to call. The CDR3 is 11 amino acids. V was cut by 4 bases and J by 12 bases, with 10 bases left in between. Looked up from germline, CDR1 is MNHEY and CDR2 is SVGEGT. The CDR3 nucleotides are TGTGCCAGCAGTTCCAACTTTATGCAGTTCTTC. Its translation is CASSSNFMQFF.

J is TRBJ1-3 and V is TRBV29-1; D is ambiguous. Germline loops: CDR1 SQVTM, CDR2 ANQGSEA. This CDR3 has 14 residues. The V and J ends lost 6 bases and 0 bases respectively, with 12 bases between them. The DNA for the CDR3 is TGCAGCGTCGGAGGGCAGGACTCTGGAAACACCATATATTTT. Translating it yields CSVGGQDSGNTIYF.

This rearrangement joins TRBV6-2 or TRBV6-3 to TRBJ2-1, with TRBD2 matching 8 bases. The V gene end was trimmed by 2 bases and the J gene end by 6 bases; junction bases not matched to a gene: 3. Germline CDR1 and CDR2: MNHEY and SVGEGT. The CDR3 length is 14 residues. The CDR3 sequence is CASSYGTRINEQFF. CDR3 nucleotides: TGTGCCAGCAGTTACGGGACTAGAATCAATGAGCAGTTCTTC.

V is TRBV5-4 and J is TRBJ1-1, with D unclear. V dropped 0 bases and J dropped 1 base, with 10 bases sitting between them. Germline V gene data show CDR1 as SGHNT and CDR2 as YYREEE (reference sequence). The CDR3 contains 15 residues. This CDR3 is CASSLGSRRNTEAFF. As DNA, the CDR3 is TGTGCCAGCAGCTTGGGGTCGCGGCGGAACACTGAAGCTTTCTTT.

The V gene is TRBV4-3, the J gene TRBJ1-1; tentatively, D is TRBD1 (5 bases). The CDR3 spans 16 residues. The V end was cut by 1 base, the J end by 3 bases, with 15 bases between. The germline V gene encodes CDR1 LGHNA and CDR2 YSLEER. The CDR3 spells CASSQVLRLGDTEAFF. As DNA, the CDR3 is TGCGCCAGCAGCCAAGTGCTGAGACTAGGGGACACTGAAGCTTTCTTT.

This chain uses TRBV28 with TRBJ1-5; 8 nucleotides line up with TRBD1. With V trimmed by 5 bases and J by 6 bases, 12 bases remained unmatched. Per germline, CDR1 MDHEN and CDR2 SYDVKM. CDR3 length equals 16 residues. DNA of the CDR3: TGTGCCAGCAGTCTTCCCGTGGCAGGGGGCATTCAGCCCCAGCATTTT. This encodes CASSLPVAGGIQPQHF. Combining the CDR3 with reference TRBV28 and TRBJ1-5 gives the whole variable domain DVKVTQSSRYLVKRTGEKVFLECVQDMDHENMFWYRQDPGLGLRLIYFSYDVKMKEKGDIPEGYSVSREKKERFSLILESASTNQTSMYLCASSLPVAGGIQPQHFGDGTRLSIL.

V and J are TRBV6-1 and TRBJ1-6; 7 nucleotides line up with TRBD1. The CDR3 length is 20 residues. The V and J ends lost 3 bases and 0 bases, in that order; junction bases with no gene match: 14. Germline CDR1 is MNHNS and CDR2 is SASEGT. CDR3 sequence: CASSEKGAGQSGSYNSPLHF. In nucleotides, the CDR3 is TGTGCCAGCAGTGAGAAGGGGGCGGGACAGAGTGGCTCCTATAATTCACCCCTCCACTTT.

V and J are TRBV18 and TRBJ2-7; possibly TRBD1 for D (5 bases). Germline V CDR1 and CDR2: KGHSH, LQKENI. Trimming took 1 base from V and 2 from J, leaving 9 bases between them. This CDR3 has 14 residues. The CDR3 loop reads CASSPQVDTYEQYF. CDR3 in DNA: TGTGCCAGCTCACCACAGGTGGACACCTACGAGCAGTACTTC.

For the CDR3, the DNA is TGTGCCAGCAGCCCTCACTCGGGACAGTCGAATCAGCCCCAGCATTTT. Protein product: CASSPHSGQSNQPQHF. The J gene is TRBJ1-5, the V gene TRBV3-1 (or the pseudogene TRBV3-2); 7 bases are shared with TRBD1. V shed 4 bases, J shed 4 bases, and the junction held 10 bases outside the gene matches. Germline CDR1 is LGHDT and CDR2 is YNNKEL (reference sequence). The length of the CDR3 is 16 residues.

This chain uses TRBV5-1 with TRBJ2-1; D uncertain. The CDR3 length is 16 residues. V gave up 0 bases and J gave up 5 bases, with 15 bases separating them. In germline, CDR1 is SGHRS, CDR2 YFSETQ. The CDR3 sequence: CASSLAVAVQNNEQFF. The CDR3 DNA reads TGCGCCAGCAGCTTGGCCGTGGCGGTCCAGAACAATGAGCAGTTCTTC.

In nucleotides, the CDR3 is TGTGCCAGCTCCTCAAGAGGGACAGGGGGCGAGGATACGCAGTATTTT. Protein sequence: CASSSRGTGGEDTQYF. The rearrangement uses TRBV18 and TRBJ2-3, with 12 bases matching TRBD1. The germline CDR1 and CDR2 sequences are KGHSH and LQKENI. The CDR3 consists of 16 residues. Trimming at V came to 6 bases and at J to 6 bases, leaving 10 bases not matched to a gene.